This T cell receptor beta chain was observed in a study of shared clonotypes between healthy human individuals (dated by TCRdb to the early 2020s). About the full investigation: A few men and two women, aged 18 to 49 years, made up the cohort. For each donor, three plates each were used for CD4 naive and CD4 memory, two plates were used for CD8 naive, and one plate was used for CD8 memory. To estimate repertoire size and how much clonotype sharing occurs between individuals, the study deeply sequenced the blood TCR repertoires of five healthy adults. Different laboratories and diverse techniques were used to prepare libraries and sequence TCR repertoires, to increase sequencing depth and limit assay-specific biases. Leukapheresis yielded between about 0.85 and 10 billion PBMCs per donor.

Broad study findings and their caveats: Sharing across a few donors was observed for around 5% of naive CD4, 3% to 4% of naive CD8, 2% to 2.5% of memory CD4, and about 0.39% of memory CD8 clonotypes. Compared with non-shared clonotypes, clonotypes shared by all four sorted-subset donors had higher generation probabilities. Incomplete sequencing was indicated by rarefaction of sorted-subset datasets, despite the large sequencing depth. Sampling was limited to blood, and TCR repertoires in tissue likely differ from TCR repertoires in blood. Naive subsets generally had larger estimated clonotype richness than memory subsets did. Because the study included a small number of donors, the genetic and exposure-history diversity represented was limited. Based on pairwise subsampling, the degree of clonotype sharing among donors was expected to be affected by sequencing depth.

The donors were healthy, HIV-negative adults with no recently reported acute infections or vaccinations. Only Caucasian adults living in Nashville, Tennessee, USA were represented among the donors. CD4+ T cells were enriched through magnetic negative selection, after which naive cells were positively selected on CD45RA and the remaining negative fraction served as the memory subset. After blood collection by leukapheresis, PBMCs were isolated using Ficoll-Histopaque density gradient centrifugation and then cryopreserved in the vapor phase of liquid nitrogen. Analytical flow cytometry was used to check the purity and quantity of every magnetically sorted T cell population. Genomic DNA was isolated from each sorted fraction and quantified by UV absorbance on a Nanodrop 2000c. Based on the germline V gene (reference sequence), the CDR1 and CDR2 sequences are SEHNR and FQNEAQ. The CDR3 spans 16 residues, from the cysteine through the phenylalanine. CDR3 DNA only is kept here, 48 bases in frame from base 1. Germline trimming amounts to 4 bases on V and 6 bases on J, with 9 as the count of junction bases outside the gene matches.

TCR CDR3 regions were amplified from genomic DNA by multiplex PCR using the deep immunoSEQ assay. Extracted genomic DNA from each cell subset was spread evenly across all wells of several immunoSEQ 96-well plates, with each plate serving as a replicate. For sorted subsets, about 220 ng of genomic DNA, equivalent to some 30,000 T cell genomes, went into each replicate PCR. Purified libraries were measured with a Qubit 3.0 fluorometer, size-checked on a Bioanalyzer 2100, and measured again with the KAPA Library Quantification kit. Every immunoSEQ 96-well plate was sequenced on a separate single-read 150-cycle Illumina NextSeq 550 flow cell. In the original analysis: The immunoSEQ output contained only junctional sequences without quality scores, so filtering could not match that applied to full-length reads. Sequences were annotated with PyIR, a Python wrapper for IgBLAST v1.9, and V/J genes and CDR3 were assigned using IMGT germline references. Any read was removed if the V/J assignment was weak (E-value above 1e-6), the CDR3 was missing, or the read contained stop codons, out-of-frame junctions, or ambiguous translated residues. V3J clonotypes were defined as sequences sharing an identical inferred V gene, J gene, and CDR3 amino acid sequence. The percentage overlap between two repertoires was calculated by dividing the number of shared unique clonotypes by the size of the smaller repertoire. Richness of each repertoire was evaluated using RTK rarefaction, the Chao1 estimator, and Recon v2.1 estimates of unobserved clonotypes. Generation probabilities for all TCRbeta clonotypes obtained by the gDNA method from a handful of donors were computed using OLGA. The immuneACCESS repertoire file appears here via TCRdb, limited to in-frame rearrangements. These files lack a portion of the clones; in checked studies, under half of the deficit traces to unresolved V genes, and the cause of the others is not known. The DNA gave D and trimming, while V, J and clone size come from that table. The table for this sample lists 2 million to 2.5 million clones; 95% of them were counted only once. The ten largest clones take up 0.1% to 0.15% of the sample.

On this clone: There is no known antigen for this receptor. No per-base quality is available; no much larger clone lies one base away.

The sequence is built from TRBV7-9 and TRBJ1-6; TRBD1 lines up with 7 middle nucleotides. The sequence was collected from a man younger than 35 in good health. Specimen: naive CD4+ T cells sorted from blood. This specimen's cell subset or site label, interpreted: CD45RA+ positively selected. The CDR3 sequence is CASSSDRTGLNSPLHF. The DNA sequence is TGTGCCAGCAGCTCAGACCGGACAGGCCTTAATTCACCCCTCCACTTT.